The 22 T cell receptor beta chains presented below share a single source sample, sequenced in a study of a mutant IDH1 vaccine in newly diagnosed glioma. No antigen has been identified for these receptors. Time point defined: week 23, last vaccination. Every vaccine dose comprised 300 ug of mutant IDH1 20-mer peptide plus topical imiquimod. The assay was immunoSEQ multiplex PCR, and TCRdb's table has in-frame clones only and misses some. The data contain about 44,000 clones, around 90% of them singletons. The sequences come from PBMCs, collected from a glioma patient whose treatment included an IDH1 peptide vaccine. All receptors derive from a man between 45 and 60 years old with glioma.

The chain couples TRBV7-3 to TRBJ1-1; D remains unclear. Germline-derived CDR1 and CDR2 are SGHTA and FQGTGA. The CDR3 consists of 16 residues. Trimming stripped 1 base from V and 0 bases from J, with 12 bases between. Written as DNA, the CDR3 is TGTGCCAGCAGCTTAATCCCTGGACGGATGAACACTGAAGCTTTCTTT. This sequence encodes CASSLIPGRMNTEAFF.

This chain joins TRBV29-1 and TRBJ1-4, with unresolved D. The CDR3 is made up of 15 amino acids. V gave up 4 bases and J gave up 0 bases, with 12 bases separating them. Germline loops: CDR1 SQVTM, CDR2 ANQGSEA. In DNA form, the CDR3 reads TGCAGCGTTGCGTCGAGTTCTGCAACTAATGAAAAACTGTTTTTT. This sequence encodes CSVASSSATNEKLFF.

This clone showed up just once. CDR3 nucleotide sequence: TGCGCCAGCAGCCAAGATCGACGCTTACAAGAGACCCAGTACTTC. It codes for CASSQDRRLQETQYF. The chain joins TRBV4-1 to TRBJ2-5; D unclear. This CDR3 has 15 amino acids. Per germline, CDR1 MGHRA and CDR2 YSYEKL. V was pared by 0 bases and J by 2 bases, with 10 bases between.

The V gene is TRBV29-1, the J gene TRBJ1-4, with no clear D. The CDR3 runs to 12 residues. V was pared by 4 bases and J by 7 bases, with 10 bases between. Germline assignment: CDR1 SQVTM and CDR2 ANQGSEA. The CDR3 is CSVVIGGEKLFF. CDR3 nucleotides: TGCAGCGTTGTTATAGGAGGTGAAAAACTGTTTTTT.

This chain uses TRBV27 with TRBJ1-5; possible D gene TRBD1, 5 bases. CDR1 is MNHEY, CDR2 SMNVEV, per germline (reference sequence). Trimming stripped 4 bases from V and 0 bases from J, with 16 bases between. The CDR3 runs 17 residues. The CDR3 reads CASSSLGTQYSNQPQHF. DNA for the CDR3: TGTGCCAGCAGTTCCCTCGGGACCCAGTATAGCAATCAGCCCCAGCATTTT.

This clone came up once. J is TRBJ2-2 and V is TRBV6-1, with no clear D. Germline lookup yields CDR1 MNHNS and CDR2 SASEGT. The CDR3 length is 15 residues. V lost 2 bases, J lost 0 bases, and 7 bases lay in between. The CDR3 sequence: CASSERAANTGELFF. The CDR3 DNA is TGTGCCAGCAGTGAAAGGGCCGCGAACACCGGGGAGCTGTTTTTT.

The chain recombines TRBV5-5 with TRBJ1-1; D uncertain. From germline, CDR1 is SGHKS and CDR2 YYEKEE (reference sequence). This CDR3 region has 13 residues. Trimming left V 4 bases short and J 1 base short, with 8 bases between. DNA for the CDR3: TGTGCCAGCAGCCTACGACCGAACACTGAAGCTTTCTTT. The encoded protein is CASSLRPNTEAFF.

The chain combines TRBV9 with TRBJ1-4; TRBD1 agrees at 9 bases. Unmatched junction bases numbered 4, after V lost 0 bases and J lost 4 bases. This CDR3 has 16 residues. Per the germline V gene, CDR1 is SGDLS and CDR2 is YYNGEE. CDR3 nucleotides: TGTGCCAGCAGCGTAGGGACAGGGGTGAATAATGAAAAACTGTTTTTT. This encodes CASSVGTGVNNEKLFF. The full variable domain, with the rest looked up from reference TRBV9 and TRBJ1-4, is DSGVTQTPKHLITATGQRVTLRCSPRSGDLSVYWYQQSLDQGLQFLIQYYNGEERAKGNILERFSAQQFPDLHSELNLSSLELGDSALYFCASSVGTGVNNEKLFFGSGTQLSVL.

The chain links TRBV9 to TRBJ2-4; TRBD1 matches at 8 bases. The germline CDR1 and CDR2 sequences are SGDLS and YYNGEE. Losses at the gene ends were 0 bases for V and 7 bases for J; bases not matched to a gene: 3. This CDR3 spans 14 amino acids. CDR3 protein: CASSVDQGANIQYF. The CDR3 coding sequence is TGTGCCAGCAGCGTAGATCAGGGGGCGAACATTCAGTACTTC. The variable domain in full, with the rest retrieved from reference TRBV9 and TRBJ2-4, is DSGVTQTPKHLITATGQRVTLRCSPRSGDLSVYWYQQSLDQGLQFLIQYYNGEERAKGNILERFSAQQFPDLHSELNLSSLELGDSALYFCASSVDQGANIQYFGAGTRLSVL.

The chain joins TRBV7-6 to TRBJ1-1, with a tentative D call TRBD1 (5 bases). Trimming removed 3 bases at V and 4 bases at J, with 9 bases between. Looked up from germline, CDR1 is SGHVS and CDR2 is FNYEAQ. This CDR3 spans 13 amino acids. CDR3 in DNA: TGTGCCAGCAGCTTTCAGGGCGGCACTGAAGCTTTCTTT. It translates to CASSFQGGTEAFF.

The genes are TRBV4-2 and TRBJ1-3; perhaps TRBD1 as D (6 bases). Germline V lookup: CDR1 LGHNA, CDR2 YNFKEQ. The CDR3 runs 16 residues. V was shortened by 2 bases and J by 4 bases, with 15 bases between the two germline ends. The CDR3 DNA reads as TGTGCCAGCAGCCAATCTACGGGGGCTGCAGGAAACACCATATATTTT. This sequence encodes CASSQSTGAAGNTIYF.

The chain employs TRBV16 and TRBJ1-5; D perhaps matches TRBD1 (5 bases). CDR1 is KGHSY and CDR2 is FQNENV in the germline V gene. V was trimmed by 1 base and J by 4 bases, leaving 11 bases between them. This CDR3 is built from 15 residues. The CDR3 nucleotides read TGTGCCAGCAGCCAATTCCTCGAGGGGAATCAGCCCCAGCATTTT. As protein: CASSQFLEGNQPQHF.

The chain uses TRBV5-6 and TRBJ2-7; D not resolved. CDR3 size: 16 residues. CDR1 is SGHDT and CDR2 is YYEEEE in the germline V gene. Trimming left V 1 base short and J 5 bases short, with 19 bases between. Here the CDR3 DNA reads TGTGCCAGCAGCTTGTTTTCGAAACCTCCCCCGGACGAGCAGTACTTC. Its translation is CASSLFSKPPPDEQYF.

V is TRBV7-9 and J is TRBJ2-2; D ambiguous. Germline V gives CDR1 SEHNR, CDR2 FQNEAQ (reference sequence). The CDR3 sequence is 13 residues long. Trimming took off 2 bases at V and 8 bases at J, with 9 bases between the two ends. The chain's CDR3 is CASSLIGGGELFF. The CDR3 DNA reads TGTGCCAGCAGCTTAATTGGTGGAGGGGAGCTGTTTTTT.

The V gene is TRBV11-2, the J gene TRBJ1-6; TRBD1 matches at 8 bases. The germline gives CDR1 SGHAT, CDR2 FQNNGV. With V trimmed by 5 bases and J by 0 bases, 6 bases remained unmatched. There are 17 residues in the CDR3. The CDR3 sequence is CASSRDRLSSYNSPLHF. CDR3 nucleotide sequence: TGTGCCAGCAGCCGGGACAGGCTAAGCTCCTATAATTCACCCCTCCACTTT.

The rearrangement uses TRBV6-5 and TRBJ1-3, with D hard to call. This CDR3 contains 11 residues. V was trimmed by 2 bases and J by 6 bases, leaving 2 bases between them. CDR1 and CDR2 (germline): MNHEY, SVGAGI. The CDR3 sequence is CASSYLNTIYF. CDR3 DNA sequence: TGTGCCAGCAGTTACCTAAACACCATATATTTT.

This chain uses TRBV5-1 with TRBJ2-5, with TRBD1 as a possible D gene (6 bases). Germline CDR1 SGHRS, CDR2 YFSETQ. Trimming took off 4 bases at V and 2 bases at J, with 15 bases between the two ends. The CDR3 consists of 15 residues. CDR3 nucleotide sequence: TGCGCCAGCAGCCCGGGGACATCTAGACAAGAGACCCAGTACTTC. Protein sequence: CASSPGTSRQETQYF.

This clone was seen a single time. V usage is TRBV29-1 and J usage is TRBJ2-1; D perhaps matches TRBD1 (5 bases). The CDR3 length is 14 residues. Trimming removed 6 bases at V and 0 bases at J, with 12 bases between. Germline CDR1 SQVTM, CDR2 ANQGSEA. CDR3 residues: CSVARQSSYNEQFF. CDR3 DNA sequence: TGCAGCGTCGCTCGACAGAGCTCCTACAATGAGCAGTTCTTC.

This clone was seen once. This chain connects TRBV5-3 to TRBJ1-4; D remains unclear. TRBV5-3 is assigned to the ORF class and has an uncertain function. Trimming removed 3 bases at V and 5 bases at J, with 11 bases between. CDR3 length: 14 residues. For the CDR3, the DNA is TGTGCCAGAAGCTCCCGCACCCGAAATGAAAAACTGTTTTTT. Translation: CARSSRTRNEKLFF.

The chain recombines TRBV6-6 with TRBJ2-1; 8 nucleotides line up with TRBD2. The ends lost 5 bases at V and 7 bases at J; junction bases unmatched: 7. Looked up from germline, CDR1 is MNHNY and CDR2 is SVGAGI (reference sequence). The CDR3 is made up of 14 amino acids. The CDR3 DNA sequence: TGTGCCAGCAGTCCCAGCGGGAGAGGGAATGAGCAGTTCTTC. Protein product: CASSPSGRGNEQFF.

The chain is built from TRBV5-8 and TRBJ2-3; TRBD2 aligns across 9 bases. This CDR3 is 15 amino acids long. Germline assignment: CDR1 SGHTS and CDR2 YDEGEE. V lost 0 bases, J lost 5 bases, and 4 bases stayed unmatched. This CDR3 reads CASSLGLAGRDTQYF. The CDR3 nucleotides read TGTGCCAGCAGCTTGGGTCTAGCGGGGAGAGATACGCAGTATTTT.

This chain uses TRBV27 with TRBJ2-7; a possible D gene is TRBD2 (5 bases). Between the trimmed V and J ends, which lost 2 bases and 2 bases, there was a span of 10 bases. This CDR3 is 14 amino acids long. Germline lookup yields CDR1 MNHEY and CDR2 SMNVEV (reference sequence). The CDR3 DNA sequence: TGTGCCAGCAGTTTAGGTGGAGGACCCTACGAGCAGTACTTC. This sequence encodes CASSLGGGPYEQYF.